Only a few counts were recorded for the clone carrying this TCR beta chain. Its matching antigen is unknown. This beta chain is a stray read from a library made for alpha chains; its abundance is not meaningful. MiXCR, run by TCRdb on the 5' RACE reads, gives a single entry per CDR3 protein. Among hundreds of distinct CDR3 sequences listed, 35% to 50% were seen once. The CDR3 contains 12 residues. Germline V gene data show CDR1 as DFQATT and CDR2 as SNEGSKA (reference sequence). V was clipped by 1 base and J by 0 bases, with 2 bases between them. This sample stems from a study of spatial heterogeneity in lung cancer. Across the study: Consistent detection of more beta-chain than alpha-chain sequences was observed. More than eight raw reads, on average, carried each unique TCR and UMI combination.

Time point described: sample taken at primary tumor resection. No cell sorting; template was whole RNA from tumor, lung tissue or PBMC. Patients with untreated early-stage non-small cell lung cancer, numbering some 72, were the donors. Study results and limitations: Blood carried ubiquitous expanded tumor TCRs more at resection than follow-up.

The chain recombines TRBV20-1 with TRBJ2-3; D gene ambiguous. The sequences come from PBMCs, collected at surgery. This clonotype was obtained from a female donor with early-stage non-small cell lung cancer. The chain's CDR3 is CSARGSTDTQYF. Here the CDR3 DNA reads TGCAGTGCTAGAGGTAGCACAGATACGCAGTATTTT.